This T cell receptor beta chain was captured by sequencing in a study of read filtering for tumor transcriptome and immune sequencing. Across the whole study: Mean patient age was roughly 61 years, range 47 to 80; around 16 male, more than 11 female. Study results and limitations: Without single-read clonotypes, shared clonotype proportions correlated more between IR-seq and RNA-seq.

The CDR3 runs 14 residues. The ends were cut back, 0 bases at V and 3 bases at J, with 9 bases in the middle. CDR1 and CDR2 from the germline V gene are SGHRS and YFSETQ. From approximately 400 ng of RNA, a library with molecular barcoded alpha/delta and beta/gamma adaptors was made. TCRdb redid the calling of the reads with MiXCR, one entry per CDR3 protein. The sample holds 40,000 to 55,000 distinct CDR3 sequences, around 20% seen once. This clonotype was seen repeatedly, ten times or more. What it binds is unknown. Sampling of bone marrow took place during active disease in every patient. This receptor was taken from a donor at least 40 years old with multiple myeloma. The genes are TRBV5-1 and TRBJ1-1, with D possibly TRBD1 on 5 matching bases. The sample consisted of a population of CD138-negative cells sorted from bone marrow. CDR3 nucleotides: TGCGCCAGCAGCTTGGGAGGGGCGGACACTGAAGCTTTCTTT. It codes for CASSLGGADTEAFF.